These 12 T cell receptor beta chains were sequenced from one sample in a study of blood T cell repertoires in COVID-19. Data came from immunoSEQ multiplex PCR; TCRdb stores just in-frame clones and leaves some out. The table lists around 430,000 clones, approximately 90% of them singletons, with roughly 9.4% in the top ten. The sequenced sample consisted of PBMCs or T cells enriched from blood (not recorded which). Every receptor here comes from a woman in her forties or fifties who had recovered from COVID-19.

This chain connects TRBV7-2 to TRBJ1-2; no definite D call. V gave up 4 bases and J gave up 8 bases, with 23 bases separating them. Germline V CDR1 and CDR2: SGHTA, FQGNSA. The CDR3 runs to 16 residues. The CDR3 DNA sequence: TGTGCCAGCAGCTCCGGGATAATGGACCCCGCCGGGGGCTACACCTTC. It translates to CASSSGIMDPAGGYTF.

The CDR3 region is CASSQQGRNSPLHF. DNA for the CDR3: TGTGCCAGCAGCCAACAGGGTAGGAATTCACCCCTCCACTTT. The V and J genes are TRBV7-6 and TRBJ1-6; TRBD1 is a possible D gene (6 bases). Per the germline V gene, CDR1 is SGHVS and CDR2 is FNYEAQ. This CDR3 has 14 amino acids. V was cut by 5 bases and J by 7 bases, with 12 bases left in between.

CDR3 nucleotide sequence: TGTGCCAGCTCACCACAAGTTGTCCGGGACAGGGTAAATGGCTACACCTTC. Translated, it gives CASSPQVVRDRVNGYTF. The gene calls are TRBV18 and TRBJ1-2, with TRBD1 matching over 9 bases. From germline, CDR1 is KGHSH and CDR2 LQKENI. The CDR3 extends over 17 amino acids. The trim removed 1 base at V and 6 bases at J, leaving 12 bases unmatched.

J is TRBJ2-7 and V is TRBV6-2 or TRBV6-3; D might be TRBD1 (6 bases). This CDR3 has 13 residues. Germline-derived CDR1 and CDR2 are MNHEY and SVGEGT. V lost 4 bases, J lost 3 bases, and 10 bases lay in between. The CDR3 reads CASSWDTDYEQYF. CDR3 DNA sequence: TGTGCCAGCAGTTGGGACACAGACTACGAGCAGTACTTC.

This clone was picked up a small number of times. The genes are TRBV19 and TRBJ1-2, with D possibly TRBD1 on 6 matching bases. The CDR3 totals 13 residues. The V end lost 8 bases, the J end lost 7 bases, and 17 bases lay between the germline ends. Germline V gene data show CDR1 as LNHDA and CDR2 as SQIVND (reference sequence). Here the CDR3 reads CASGVGTYGGYTF. CDR3 in DNA: TGTGCCAGTGGAGTTGGGACATATGGTGGCTACACCTTC.

This chain uses TRBV27 with TRBJ2-3, with 11 bases identical to TRBD2. J gave up 1 base and V 7 bases, and 4 bases lay outside the gene matches. Germline V gene data show CDR1 as MNHEY and CDR2 as SMNVEV (reference sequence). The CDR3 has 15 residues. As DNA, the CDR3 is TGTGCCAGCACCTTAGCGGGGGGGCGCACAGATACGCAGTATTTT. Translated: CASTLAGGRTDTQYF.

CDR3 in amino acids: CASSQGSADTQYF. The CDR3 DNA sequence: TGCGCCAGCAGCCAAGGTTCGGCAGATACGCAGTATTTT. V usage is TRBV4-1 and J usage is TRBJ2-3; D unresolved. Germline loops: CDR1 MGHRA, CDR2 YSYEKL. V was pared by 1 base and J by 4 bases, with 6 bases between. The CDR3 is 13 amino acids.

The genes are TRBV7-2 and TRBJ2-3; D uncertain. V was pared by 1 base and J by 9 bases, with 17 bases between. CDR1 and CDR2 from the germline V gene are SGHTA and FQGNSA. The CDR3 contains 15 residues. The CDR3: CASSLDESSSGTQYF. CDR3 DNA sequence: TGTGCCAGCAGCTTAGATGAGAGCAGCTCAGGAACGCAGTATTTT. The full variable domain, with the rest looked up from reference TRBV7-2 and TRBJ2-3, is GAGVSQSPSNKVTEKGKDVELRCDPISGHTALYWYRQSLGQGLEFLIYFQGNSAPDKSGLPSDRFSAERTGGSVSTLTIQRTQQEDSAVYLCASSLDESSSGTQYFGPGTRLTVL.

The chain carries TRBV28 and TRBJ1-5; 8 bases match TRBD1. The CDR3 covers 14 residues. Trimming cost V 5 bases and J 5 bases; bases outside gene matches: 5. CDR1 is MDHEN, CDR2 SYDVKM, per germline. In DNA, the CDR3 is TGTGCCAGCAGTAAGGGACAGGCGGATCAGCCCCAGCATTTT. Protein: CASSKGQADQPQHF.

The chain employs TRBV20-1 and TRBJ1-4; D gene uncertain. The V end lost 3 bases, the J end lost 6 bases, and 5 bases lay between the germline ends. CDR1 is DFQATT and CDR2 is SNEGSKA in the germline V gene (reference sequence). CDR3 length: 11 residues. The chain's CDR3 is CSASTDEKLFF. CDR3 DNA sequence: TGCAGTGCTAGTACGGATGAAAAACTGTTTTTT.

The V gene is TRBV4-2, the J gene TRBJ1-1; the D is unclear. The length of the CDR3 is 14 residues. The V end lost 2 bases, the J end lost 4 bases, and 11 bases lay between the germline ends. CDR1 is LGHNA and CDR2 is YNFKEQ in the germline V gene. The CDR3 spells CASSQFLRGTEAFF. The CDR3 coding sequence is TGTGCCAGCAGCCAATTTCTGCGCGGCACTGAAGCTTTCTTT.

The table lists this clone with a count of one. This chain connects TRBV5-8 to TRBJ2-1, with 9 bases matching TRBD1. CDR3 length: 14 amino acids. Trimming cost V 4 bases and J 6 bases; bases outside gene matches: 5. Per germline, CDR1 SGHTS and CDR2 YDEGEE. The CDR3 spells CASSLGTGFNEQFF. The DNA for the CDR3 is TGTGCCAGCAGCCTTGGGACAGGGTTCAATGAGCAGTTCTTC.